This T cell receptor beta chain stems from a study of OX40 agonist ivuxolimab in advanced cancers. Study-level background: A partial response was reached by three patients: one with hepatocellular carcinoma and two with cutaneous melanoma.

Points from the study as a whole: Clonal expansion by week 6 occurred in CD4+ and CD8+ blood T cells (at 0.1 to 3.0 mg/kg).

The length of the CDR3 is 13 residues. Germline-derived CDR1 and CDR2 are SGHNT and YENEEA. Trimming stripped 2 bases from V and 4 bases from J, with 7 bases between. Points on this clone: What it binds is not known.

Here immunoSEQ multiplex PCR was the method, and the copy in TCRdb shows in-frame clones only, minus some. Altogether around 74,000 clones are present, about 84% being singletons, with the ten largest covering 0.51%. This TCR was recovered from an adult with an advanced solid tumor such as melanoma, head and neck, liver or kidney cancer. The V gene is TRBV11-3, the J gene TRBJ2-3; D unresolved. The specimen comprised CD4+ or CD8+ T cells sorted from blood, sampled in a trial of the OX40 agonist ivuxolimab. CDR3 loop: CASSLRAPDTQYF. Here the CDR3 DNA reads TGTGCCAGCAGCTTAAGGGCCCCAGATACGCAGTATTTT.